This T cell receptor beta chain was identified in a study of Ad26.COV2.S vaccination and SARS-CoV-2 variants. Study observations and caveats: While placebo recipients had lower spike-specific TCR breadth, vaccine recipients had more.

With regard to this clone: Its antigen is still unknown.

This CDR3 is 16 amino acids long. Germline V lookup: CDR1 MNHNS, CDR2 SASEGT. Trimming left V 2 bases short and J 1 base short, with 12 bases between. Profiled with immunoSEQ multiplex PCR; TCRdb holds only in-frame clones, not every one. The sample lists around 370,000 clones; around 92% were seen once. V is TRBV6-1 and J is TRBJ1-3; D is unresolved. This receptor was identified in a human donor who had recovered from COVID-19. This sample comprised peripheral blood, obtained after recovery from COVID-19. The CDR3 spells CASSESMVRSGNTIYF. CDR3 nucleotide sequence: TGTGCCAGCAGTGAATCGATGGTTAGGTCTGGAAACACCATATATTTT.